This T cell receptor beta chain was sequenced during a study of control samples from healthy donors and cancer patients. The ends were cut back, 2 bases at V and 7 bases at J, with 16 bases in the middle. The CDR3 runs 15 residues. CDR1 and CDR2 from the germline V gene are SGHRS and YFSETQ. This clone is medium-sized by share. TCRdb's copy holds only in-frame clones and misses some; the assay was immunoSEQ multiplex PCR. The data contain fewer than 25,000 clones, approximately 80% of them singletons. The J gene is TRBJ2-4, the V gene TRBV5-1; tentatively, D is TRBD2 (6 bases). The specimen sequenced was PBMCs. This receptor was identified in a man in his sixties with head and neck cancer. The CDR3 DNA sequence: TGCGCCAGCAGCTTAGGGCAGGTCGGAGGGAACATTCAGTACTTC. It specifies CASSLGQVGGNIQYF.